This T cell receptor beta chain is from a study of blood T cells in healthy people across ages. Then a second PCR, running roughly 7 to 11 cycles, was carried out with a sample-barcoded 5' primer and a J-beta primer mix. TCRdb reprocessed the 5' RACE reads with MiXCR, giving one entry per CDR3 protein. The sample consists of some 1.4 million distinct CDR3 sequences, 40% to 50% of them appearing once. Extraction yielded at least 6 micrograms of total RNA per sample. This CDR3 contains 9 residues. V was shortened by 11 bases and J by 13 bases, with 14 bases between the two germline ends. Germline CDR1 is WNHNN and CDR2 is SYGVQD (reference sequence).

The sequence was collected from a woman under 30 in good health. The chain combines TRBV10-1 with TRBJ2-5, with unresolved D. Specimen: blood. CDR3: CAPTPKRYF. The CDR3, as DNA: TGCGCCCCAACCCCGAAGAGGTACTTC.